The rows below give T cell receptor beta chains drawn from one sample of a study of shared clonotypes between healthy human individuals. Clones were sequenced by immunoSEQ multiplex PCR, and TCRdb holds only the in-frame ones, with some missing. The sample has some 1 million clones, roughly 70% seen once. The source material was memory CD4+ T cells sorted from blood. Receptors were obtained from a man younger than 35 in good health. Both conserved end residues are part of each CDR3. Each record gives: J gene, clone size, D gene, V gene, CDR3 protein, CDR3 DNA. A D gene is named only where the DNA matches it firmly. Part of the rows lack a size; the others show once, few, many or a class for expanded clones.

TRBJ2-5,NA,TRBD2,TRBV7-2,CASSWGLAETQYF,TGTGCCAGCAGCTGGGGACTAGCGGAGACCCAGTACTTC
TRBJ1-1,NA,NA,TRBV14,CASSQEMNTEAFF,TGTGCCAGCAGCCAGGAAATGAACACTGAAGCTTTCTTT
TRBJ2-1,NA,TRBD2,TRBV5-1,CASSLLAGDYNEQFF,TGCGCCAGCAGCTTACTAGCGGGGGACTACAATGAGCAGTTCTTC
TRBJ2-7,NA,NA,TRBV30,CAWSGLSYEQYF,TGTGCCTGGAGTGGTCTCTCCTACGAGCAGTACTTC
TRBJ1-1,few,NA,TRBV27,CASSLSSAGMNTEAFF,TGTGCCAGCAGTTTATCCTCCGCCGGGATGAACACTGAAGCTTTCTTT
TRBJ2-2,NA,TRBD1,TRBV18,CASSPGQKGGELFF,TGTGCCAGCTCACCGGGACAGAAAGGCGGGGAGCTGTTTTTT
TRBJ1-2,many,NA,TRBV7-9,CASSSETGVYGYTF,TGTGCCAGCAGCTCCGAGACAGGAGTCTATGGCTACACCTTC
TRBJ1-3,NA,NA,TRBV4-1,CASSQGQAGAGNTIYF,TGCGCCAGCAGCCAAGGACAAGCAGGGGCTGGAAACACCATATATTTT
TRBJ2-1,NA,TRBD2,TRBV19,CASSIGTSGTRNEQFF,TGTGCCAGTAGTATAGGGACTAGCGGGACGCGGAATGAGCAGTTCTTC
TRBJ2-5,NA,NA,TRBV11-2,CASSLSETQYF,TGTGCCAGCAGCTTATCTGAGACCCAGTACTTC
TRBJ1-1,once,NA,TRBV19,CASRRKGGQNTEAFF,TGTGCCAGTAGAAGAAAAGGGGGACAGAACACTGAAGCTTTCTTT
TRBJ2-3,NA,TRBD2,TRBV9,CASSLHPLAVQYF,TGTGCCAGCAGCCTCCACCCCCTAGCGGTGCAGTATTTT
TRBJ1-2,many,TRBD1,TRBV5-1,CASSFRDSYGYTF,TGCGCCAGCAGCTTCCGGGACAGCTATGGCTACACCTTC
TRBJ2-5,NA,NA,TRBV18,CASSEVGQETQYF,TGTGCCAGCTCGGAGGTAGGCCAAGAGACCCAGTACTTC
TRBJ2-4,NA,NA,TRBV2,CASSDTGQRNIQYF,TGTGCCAGCAGTGATACAGGACAGAGAAACATTCAGTACTTC
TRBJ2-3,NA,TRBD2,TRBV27,CASSFLGTSGGAVYF,TGTGCCAGCAGTTTTCTTGGGACTAGCGGGGGGGCAGTTTACTTT
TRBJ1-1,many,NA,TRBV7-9,CASSQNSNTEAFF,TGTGCCAGCAGCCAGAACTCGAACACTGAAGCTTTCTTT
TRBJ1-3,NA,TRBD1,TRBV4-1,CASSHMGQRNTIYF,TGCGCCAGCAGCCATATGGGACAGCGAAACACCATATATTTT
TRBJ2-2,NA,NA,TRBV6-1,CASSLTGTSGELFF,TGTGCCAGCAGTTTGACAGGGACTAGCGGGGAGCTGTTTTTT
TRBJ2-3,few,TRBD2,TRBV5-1,CASSLGTSGSLRTDTQYF,TGCGCCAGCAGCCTGGGGACTAGCGGGAGTTTACGTACAGATACGCAGTATTTT
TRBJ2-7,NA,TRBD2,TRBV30,CAWSTSGGSYEQYF,TGTGCCTGGAGTACTAGCGGGGGGTCCTACGAGCAGTACTTC
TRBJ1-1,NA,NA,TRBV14,CASSRFGGVQNTEAFF,TGTGCCAGCAGCCGATTCGGGGGGGTTCAGAACACTGAAGCTTTCTTT